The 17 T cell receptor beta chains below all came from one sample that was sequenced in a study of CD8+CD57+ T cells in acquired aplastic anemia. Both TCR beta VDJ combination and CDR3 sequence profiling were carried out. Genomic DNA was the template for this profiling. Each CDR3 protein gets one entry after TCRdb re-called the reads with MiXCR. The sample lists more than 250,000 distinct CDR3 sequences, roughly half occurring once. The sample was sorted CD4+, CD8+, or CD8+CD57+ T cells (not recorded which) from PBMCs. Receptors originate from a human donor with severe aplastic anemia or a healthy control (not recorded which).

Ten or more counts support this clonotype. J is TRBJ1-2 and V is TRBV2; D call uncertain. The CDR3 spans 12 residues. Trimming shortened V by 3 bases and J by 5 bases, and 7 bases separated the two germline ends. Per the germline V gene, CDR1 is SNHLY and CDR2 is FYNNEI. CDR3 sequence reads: CASSDIQYGYTF. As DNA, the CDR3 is TGTGCCAGCAGTGATATACAGTATGGCTACACCTTC.

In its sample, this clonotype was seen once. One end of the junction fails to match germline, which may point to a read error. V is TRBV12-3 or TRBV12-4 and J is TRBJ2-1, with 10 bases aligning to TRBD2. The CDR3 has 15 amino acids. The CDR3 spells CASSLAGAAYNEQFF. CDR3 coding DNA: TGTGCCAGCAGTCTAGCGGGAGCTGCGTACAATGAGCAGTTCTTC.

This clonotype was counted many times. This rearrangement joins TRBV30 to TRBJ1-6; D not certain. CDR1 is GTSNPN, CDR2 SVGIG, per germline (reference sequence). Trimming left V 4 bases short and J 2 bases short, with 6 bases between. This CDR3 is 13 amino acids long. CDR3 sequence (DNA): TGTGCCTGGAAAGGTCCCTATAATTCACCCCTCCACTTT. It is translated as CAWKGPYNSPLHF.

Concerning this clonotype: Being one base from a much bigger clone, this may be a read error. Here the CDR3 DNA reads TGTGCCAGCAGGATTAGCAGACCCGCCGGGGAGCTGTTTTTT. Translating gives CASRISRPAGELFF. The V and J genes are TRBV12-3 or TRBV12-4 and TRBJ2-2; no definite D call. This CDR3 is built from 14 residues. The germline V and J ends were trimmed by 6 bases and 6 bases, with 14 bases remaining between them.

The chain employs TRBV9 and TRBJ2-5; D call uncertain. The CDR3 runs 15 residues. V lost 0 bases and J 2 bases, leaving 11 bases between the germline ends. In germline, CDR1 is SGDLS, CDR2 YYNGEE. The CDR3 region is CASSVGGLGQETQYF. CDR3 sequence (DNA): TGTGCCAGCAGCGTAGGTGGGCTGGGGCAAGAGACCCAGTACTTC.

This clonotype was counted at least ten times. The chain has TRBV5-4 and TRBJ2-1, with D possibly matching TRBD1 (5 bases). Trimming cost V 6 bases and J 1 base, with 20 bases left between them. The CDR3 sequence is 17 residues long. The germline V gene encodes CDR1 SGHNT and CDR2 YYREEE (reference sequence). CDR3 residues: CASTVAPGSSSYNEQFF. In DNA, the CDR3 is TGTGCCAGCACCGTAGCCCCAGGGTCCTCTTCCTACAATGAGCAGTTCTTC.

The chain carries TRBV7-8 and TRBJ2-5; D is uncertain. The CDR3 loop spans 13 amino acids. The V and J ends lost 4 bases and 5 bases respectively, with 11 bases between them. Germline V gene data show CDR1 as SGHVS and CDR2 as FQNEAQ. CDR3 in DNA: TGTGCCAGCAGCTCCGCCCCGTTCGAGACCCAGTACTTC. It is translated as CASSSAPFETQYF.

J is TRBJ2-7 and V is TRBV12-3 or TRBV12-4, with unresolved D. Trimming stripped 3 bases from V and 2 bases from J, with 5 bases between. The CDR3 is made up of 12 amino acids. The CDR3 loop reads CASSFGTYEQYF. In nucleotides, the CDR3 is TGTGCCAGCAGTTTTGGGACCTACGAGCAGTACTTC.

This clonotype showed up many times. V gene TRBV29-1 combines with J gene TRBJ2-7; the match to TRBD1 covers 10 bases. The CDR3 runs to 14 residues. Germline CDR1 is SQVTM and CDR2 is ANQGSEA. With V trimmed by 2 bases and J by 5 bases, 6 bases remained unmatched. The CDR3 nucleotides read TGCAGCGTTGAAATCTTAGGGACAGGGGACGAGCAGTACTTC. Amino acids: CSVEILGTGDEQYF.

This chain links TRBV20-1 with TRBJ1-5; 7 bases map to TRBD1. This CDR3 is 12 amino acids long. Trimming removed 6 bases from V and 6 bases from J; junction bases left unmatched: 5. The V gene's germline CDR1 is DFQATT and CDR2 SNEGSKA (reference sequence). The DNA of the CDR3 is TGCAGTGCACGACAGGGCGGTCAGCCCCAGCATTTT. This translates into CSARQGGQPQHF.

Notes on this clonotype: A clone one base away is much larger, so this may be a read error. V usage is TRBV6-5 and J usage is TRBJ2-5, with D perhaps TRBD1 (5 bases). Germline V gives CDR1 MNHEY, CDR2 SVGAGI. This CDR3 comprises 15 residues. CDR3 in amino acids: CAGSYSWGAKETQYF. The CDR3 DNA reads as TGTGCCGGCAGTTACTCCTGGGGCGCAAAAGAGACCCAGTACTTC.

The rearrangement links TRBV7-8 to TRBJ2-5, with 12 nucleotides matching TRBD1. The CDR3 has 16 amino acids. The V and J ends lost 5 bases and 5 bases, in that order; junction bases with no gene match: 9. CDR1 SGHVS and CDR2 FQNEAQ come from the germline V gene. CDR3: CASSPPGTGGHETQYF. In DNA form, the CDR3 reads TGTGCCAGCAGCCCCCCCGGGACAGGGGGCCATGAGACCCAGTACTTC.

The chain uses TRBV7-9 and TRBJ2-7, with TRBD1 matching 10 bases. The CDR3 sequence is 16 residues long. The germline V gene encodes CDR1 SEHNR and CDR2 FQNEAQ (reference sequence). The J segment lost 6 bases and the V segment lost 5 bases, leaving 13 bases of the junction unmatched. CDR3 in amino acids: CASSLSTGGTQVEQYF. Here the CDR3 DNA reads TGTGCCAGCAGCCTCTCGACAGGGGGCACCCAAGTCGAGCAGTACTTC.

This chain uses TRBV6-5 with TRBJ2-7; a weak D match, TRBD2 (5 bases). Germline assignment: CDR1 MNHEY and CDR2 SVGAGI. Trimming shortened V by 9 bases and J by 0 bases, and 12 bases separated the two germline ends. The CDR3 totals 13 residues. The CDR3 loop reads CARRTFSSYEQYF. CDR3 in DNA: TGTGCCAGGAGGACTTTTAGCTCCTACGAGCAGTACTTC.

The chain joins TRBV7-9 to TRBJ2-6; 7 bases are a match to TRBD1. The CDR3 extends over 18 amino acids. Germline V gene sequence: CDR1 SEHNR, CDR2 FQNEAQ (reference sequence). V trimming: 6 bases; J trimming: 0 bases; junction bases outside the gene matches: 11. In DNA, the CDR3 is TGTGCCAGCAGTCTCATCCGGGACAGTCGCTCTGGGGCCAACGTCCTGACTTTC. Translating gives CASSLIRDSRSGANVLTF.

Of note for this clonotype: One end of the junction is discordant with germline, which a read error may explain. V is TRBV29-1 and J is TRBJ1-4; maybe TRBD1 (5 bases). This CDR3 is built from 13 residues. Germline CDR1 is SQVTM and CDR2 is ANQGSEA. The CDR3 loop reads CSVTGVTSEKLFF. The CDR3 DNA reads TGCAGCGTTACGGGGGTGACTAGTGAAAAACTGTTTTTT.

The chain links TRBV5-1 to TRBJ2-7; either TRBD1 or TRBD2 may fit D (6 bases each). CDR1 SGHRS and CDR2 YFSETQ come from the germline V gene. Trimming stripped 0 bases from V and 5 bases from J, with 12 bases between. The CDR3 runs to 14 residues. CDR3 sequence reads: CASSLEGGGHEQYF. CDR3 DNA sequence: TGCGCCAGCAGCTTGGAAGGAGGGGGGCACGAGCAGTACTTC. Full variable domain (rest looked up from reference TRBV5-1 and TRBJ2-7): KAGVTQTPRYLIKTRGQQVTLSCSPISGHRSVSWYQQTPGQGLQFLFEYFSETQRNKGNFPGRFSGRQFSNSRSEMNVSTLELGDSALYLCASSLEGGGHEQYFGPGTRLTVT.